This TCR beta chain was recovered during a study of post-analysis software for immune sequencing data. Prepared libraries of TCR beta cDNA carried unique molecular identifiers. Via MiXCR, TCRdb re-called the PCR reads, giving one row per CDR3 protein. Among hundreds of thousands of distinct CDR3 sequences, approximately 59% were seen once, and the ten largest hold about 11%. This clonotype showed up just a few times. Sequences were obtained from blood. This TCR was sampled from a girl aged 2 to 10 with multiple sclerosis.

CDR3 in amino acids: CAISESSSTIPGELFF. CDR3 nucleotide sequence: TGTGCCATCAGTGAGTCAAGTAGCACCATCCCCGGGGAGCTGTTTTTT. The chain is built from TRBV10-3 and TRBJ2-2, with D unresolved. This CDR3 contains 16 residues. Germline V gene data show CDR1 as ENHRY and CDR2 as SYGVKD. The V and J ends lost 0 bases and 6 bases respectively, with 14 bases between them.